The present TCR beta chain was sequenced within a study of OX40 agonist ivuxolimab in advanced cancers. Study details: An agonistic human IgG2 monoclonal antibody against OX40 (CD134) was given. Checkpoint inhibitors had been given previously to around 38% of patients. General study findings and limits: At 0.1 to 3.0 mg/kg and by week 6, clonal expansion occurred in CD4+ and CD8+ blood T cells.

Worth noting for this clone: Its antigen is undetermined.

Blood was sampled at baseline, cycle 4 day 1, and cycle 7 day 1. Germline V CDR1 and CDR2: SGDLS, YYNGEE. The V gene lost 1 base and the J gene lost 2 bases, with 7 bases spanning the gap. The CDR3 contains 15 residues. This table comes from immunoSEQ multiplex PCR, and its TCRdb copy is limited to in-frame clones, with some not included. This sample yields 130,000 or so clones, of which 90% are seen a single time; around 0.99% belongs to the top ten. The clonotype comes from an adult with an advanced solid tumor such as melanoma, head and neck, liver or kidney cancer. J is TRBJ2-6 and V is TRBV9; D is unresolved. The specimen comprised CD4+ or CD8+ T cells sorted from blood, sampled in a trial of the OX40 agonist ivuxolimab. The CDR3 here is CASSVRRAGANVLTF. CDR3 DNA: TGTGCCAGCAGCGTACGAAGGGCTGGGGCCAACGTCCTGACTTTC. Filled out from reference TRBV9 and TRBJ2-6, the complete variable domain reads DSGVTQTPKHLITATGQRVTLRCSPRSGDLSVYWYQQSLDQGLQFLIQYYNGEERAKGNILERFSAQQFPDLHSELNLSSLELGDSALYFCASSVRRAGANVLTFGAGSRLTVL.